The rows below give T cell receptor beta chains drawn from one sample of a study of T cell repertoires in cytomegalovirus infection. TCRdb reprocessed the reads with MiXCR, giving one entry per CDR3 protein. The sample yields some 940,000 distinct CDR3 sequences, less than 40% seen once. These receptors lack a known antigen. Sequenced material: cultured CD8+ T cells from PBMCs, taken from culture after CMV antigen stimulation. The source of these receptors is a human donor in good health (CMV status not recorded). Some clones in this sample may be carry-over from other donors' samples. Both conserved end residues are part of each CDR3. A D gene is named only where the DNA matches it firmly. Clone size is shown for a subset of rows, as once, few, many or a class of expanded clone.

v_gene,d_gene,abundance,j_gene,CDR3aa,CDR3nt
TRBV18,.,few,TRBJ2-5,CASSPPSRERPGDLEETQYF,TGTGCCAGCTCACCACCCTCTCGGGAGCGACCAGGGGACCTGGAAGAGACCCAGTACTTC
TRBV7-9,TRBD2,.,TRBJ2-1,CASSSRSGALYNEQFF,TGTGCCAGCAGCTCACGGAGCGGGGCACTTTACAATGAGCAGTTCTTC
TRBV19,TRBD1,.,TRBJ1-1,CASSVDRAKPEAFF,TGTGCCAGTAGTGTAGACAGGGCAAAACCTGAAGCTTTCTTT
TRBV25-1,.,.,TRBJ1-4,CASSDPGGGNEKLFF,TGTGCCAGCAGTGACCCAGGTGGCGGTAATGAAAAACTGTTTTTT
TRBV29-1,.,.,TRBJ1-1,CSVRQYDSRTEAFF,TGCAGCGTTCGGCAATACGATTCCCGGACTGAAGCTTTCTTT
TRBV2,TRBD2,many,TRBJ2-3,CASPGRLAASTDTQYF,TGTGCCAGCCCCGGTCGACTAGCGGCTAGCACAGATACGCAGTATTTT
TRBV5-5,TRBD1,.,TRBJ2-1,CASSFRQGKQGNEQFF,TGTGCCAGCAGTTTCCGACAGGGGAAACAGGGGAATGAGCAGTTCTTC
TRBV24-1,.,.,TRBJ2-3,CATTKDRESTDTQYF,TGTGCCACCACCAAGGACCGTGAAAGCACAGATACGCAGTATTTT
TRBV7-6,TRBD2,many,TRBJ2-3,CASSFPTSGGPTDTQYF,TGTGCCAGCAGCTTTCCCACTAGCGGGGGGCCGACAGATACGCAGTATTTT
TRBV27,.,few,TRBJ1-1,CASSTGYGNTEAFF,TGTGCCAGCAGTACAGGGTATGGGAACACTGAAGCTTTCTTT
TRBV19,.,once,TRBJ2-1,CASSLTGWNEQFF,TGTGCCAGTAGTCTCACAGGGTGGAATGAGCAGTTCTTC
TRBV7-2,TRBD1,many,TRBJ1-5,CACTGEATPNDSNQPQHF,TGTGCCTGCACAGGGGAAGCTACACCGAACGATAGCAATCAGCCCCAGCATTTT
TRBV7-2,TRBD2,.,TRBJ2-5,CASSSGLVGETQYF,TGTGCCAGCAGCTCGGGACTAGTGGGCGAGACCCAGTACTTC
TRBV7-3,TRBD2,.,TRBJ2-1,CASSPQTSGGRNEQFF,TGTGCCAGCAGCCCACAGACTAGCGGGGGACGCAATGAGCAGTTCTTC
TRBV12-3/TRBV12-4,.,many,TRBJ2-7,CASSDNWGYEQYF,TGTGCCAGCAGCGACAATTGGGGTTACGAGCAGTACTTC
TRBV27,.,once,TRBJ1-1,CASSLSIGVTEAFF,TGTGCCAGCAGTTTATCGATAGGGGTCACTGAAGCTTTCTTT
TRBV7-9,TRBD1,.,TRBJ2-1,CASSPRDRGGYNEQFF,TGTGCCAGCAGCCCCCGGGACAGGGGGGGGTACAATGAGCAGTTCTTC
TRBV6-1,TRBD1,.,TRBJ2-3,CASSSGQVANTQYF,TGTGCCAGCAGTTCCGGACAGGTTGCAAATACGCAGTATTTT
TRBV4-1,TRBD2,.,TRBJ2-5,CASSQSGTSRQETQYF,TGCGCCAGCAGCCAATCCGGGACTAGTAGGCAAGAGACCCAGTACTTC
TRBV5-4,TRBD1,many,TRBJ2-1,CASYRGNNEQFF,TGTGCCAGCTACAGGGGAAACAATGAGCAGTTCTTC
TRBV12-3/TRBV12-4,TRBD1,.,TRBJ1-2,CASSSTLTGGPYGYTF,TGTGCCAGCAGTTCCACATTAACAGGGGGCCCCTATGGCTACACCTTC
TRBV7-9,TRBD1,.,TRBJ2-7,CASSPGTGRRDEQYF,TGTGCCAGCAGCCCCGGGACAGGGCGGAGGGACGAGCAGTACTTC
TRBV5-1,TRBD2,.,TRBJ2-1,CASSSGGGREYNEQFF,TGCGCCAGCAGCTCCGGGGGGGGAAGAGAGTACAATGAGCAGTTCTTC
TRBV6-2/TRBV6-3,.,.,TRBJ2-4,CASSYGTIQYF,TGTGCCAGCAGTTACGGGACCATTCAGTACTTC
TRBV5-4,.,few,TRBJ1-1,CASSLVGTEYTEAFF,TGTGCCAGCAGCTTGGTTGGGACCGAATACACTGAAGCTTTCTTT
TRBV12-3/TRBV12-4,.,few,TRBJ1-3,CASWSGPGNTIYF,TGTGCCAGCTGGTCGGGACCTGGAAACACCATATATTTT
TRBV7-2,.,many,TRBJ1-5,CASSLSIGGQPQHF,TGTGCCAGCAGCTTATCGATCGGGGGACAGCCCCAGCATTTT
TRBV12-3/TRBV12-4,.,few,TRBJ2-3,CASSFGPSTDTQYF,TGTGCCAGCAGTTTCGGGCCTAGCACAGATACGCAGTATTTT
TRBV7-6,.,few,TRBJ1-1,CASSRTDTEAFF,TGTGCCAGCAGCAGGACTGACACTGAAGCTTTCTTT
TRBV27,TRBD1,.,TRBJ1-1,CASRVGTGYTEAFF,TGTGCCAGCAGGGTAGGGACAGGGTACACTGAAGCTTTCTTT
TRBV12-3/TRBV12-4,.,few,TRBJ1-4,CASTPDGPTNEKLFF,TGTGCCAGCACCCCGGACGGGCCAACTAATGAAAAACTGTTTTTT
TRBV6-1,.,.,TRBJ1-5,CASSGLGRRRNQPQHF,TGTGCCAGCAGTGGCCTAGGTAGGAGGCGCAATCAGCCCCAGCATTTT
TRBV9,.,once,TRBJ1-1,CASSVSLLGGNTEAFF,TGTGCCAGCAGCGTATCCTTGCTTGGGGGGAACACTGAAGCTTTCTTT
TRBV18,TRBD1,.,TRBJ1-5,CASSRTGDPQPQHF,TGTGCCAGCTCCCGGACAGGGGATCCTCAGCCCCAGCATTTT
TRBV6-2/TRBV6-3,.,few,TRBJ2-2,CASSYPSTGKGRELFF,TGTGCCAGCAGTTATCCTAGCACGGGGAAAGGCCGGGAGCTGTTTTTT
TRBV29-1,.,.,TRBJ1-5,CSSRDAEDQPQHF,TGCAGCTCTCGGGACGCGGAAGATCAGCCCCAGCATTTT
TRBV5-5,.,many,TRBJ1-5,CASREEDGPNQPQHF,TGTGCCAGCAGGGAGGAGGACGGACCAAATCAGCCCCAGCATTTT
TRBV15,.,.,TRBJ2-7,CATGHATQQYF,TGTGCCACAGGACACGCTACGCAGCAGTACTTC
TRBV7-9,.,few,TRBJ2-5,CASSLPQKGTTGTQYF,TGTGCCAGCAGCTTACCACAAAAGGGAACAACGGGGACCCAGTACTTC
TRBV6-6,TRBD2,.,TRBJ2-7,CASTPTSASYEQYF,TGTGCCAGCACCCCGACTAGCGCTTCCTACGAGCAGTACTTC
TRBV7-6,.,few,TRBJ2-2,CASSPQRPLTNTGELFF,TGTGCCAGCAGCCCCCAGAGACCACTCACCAACACCGGGGAGCTGTTTTTT
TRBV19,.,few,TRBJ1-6,CASSARIRGNSPLHF,TGTGCCAGTAGTGCTCGGATCAGGGGTAATTCACCCCTCCACTTT
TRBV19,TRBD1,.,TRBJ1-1,CASSGRGTVETEAFF,TGTGCCAGTAGCGGTCGAGGGACAGTAGAGACTGAAGCTTTCTTT
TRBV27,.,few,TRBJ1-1,CASSQRWGLNTEAFF,TGTGCCAGCAGCCAACGGTGGGGGCTGAACACTGAAGCTTTCTTT
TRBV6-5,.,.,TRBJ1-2,CASSFGLGDLANYGYTF,TGTGCCAGCAGTTTCGGATTAGGGGATTTAGCTAACTATGGCTACACCTTC
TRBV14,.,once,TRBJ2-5,CASSPRGVGTQYF,TGTGCCAGCAGCCCAAGAGGGGTCGGGACCCAGTACTTC
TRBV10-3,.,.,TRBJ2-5,CAAQGAQETQYF,TGTGCCGCGCAAGGCGCCCAAGAGACCCAGTACTTC
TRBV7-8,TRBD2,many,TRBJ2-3,CASSLGLAGGPADTQYF,TGTGCCAGCAGCTTAGGACTAGCGGGGGGGCCCGCAGATACGCAGTATTTT
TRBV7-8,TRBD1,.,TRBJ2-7,CASIQGTGLSRDYEQYF,TGTGCCAGCATCCAGGGGACAGGCTTATCCCGGGACTACGAGCAGTACTTC
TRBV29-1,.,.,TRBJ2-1,CSVEDYNEQFF,TGCAGCGTAGAGGACTACAATGAGCAGTTCTTC
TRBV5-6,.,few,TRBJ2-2,CASSLVGGSADTGELFF,TGTGCCAGCAGCTTGGTCGGGGGTTCAGCGGACACCGGGGAGCTGTTTTTT
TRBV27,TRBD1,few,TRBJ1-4,CASSPGQGMEKLFF,TGTGCCAGCAGTCCTGGACAGGGCATGGAAAAACTGTTTTTT
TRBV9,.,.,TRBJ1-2,CASSLRTFGYTF,TGTGCCAGCAGCCTTCGGACCTTTGGCTACACCTTC
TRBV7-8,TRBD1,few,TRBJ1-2,CASSPWTGVYGYTF,TGTGCCAGCAGCCCATGGACAGGAGTTTATGGCTACACCTTC
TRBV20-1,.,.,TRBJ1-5,CSATNRENSQPQHF,TGCAGTGCTACAAACAGGGAGAATAGTCAGCCCCAGCATTTT